The 19 T cell receptor beta chains below were found in one sample sequenced in a study of OX40 agonist ivuxolimab in advanced cancers. Produced via immunoSEQ multiplex PCR; TCRdb's table is partial and in-frame only. The data hold about 46,000 clones, with approximately 90% observed a single time. Sequencing was performed on CD4+ or CD8+ T cells sorted from blood, taken in a trial of the OX40 agonist ivuxolimab. The receptors were sampled from an adult with an advanced solid tumor such as melanoma, head and neck, liver or kidney cancer.

The chain links TRBV7-8 to TRBJ2-7; 9 bases align to TRBD2. The CDR3 is 15 amino acids. Germline trimming cut 1 base from V and 5 bases from J; bases unmatched to any gene: 6. The germline gives CDR1 SGHVS, CDR2 FQNEAQ. For the CDR3, the DNA is TGTGCCAGCAGCTTAGGTAGCGGGAGTCTCAACGAGCAGTACTTC. This codes for CASSLGSGSLNEQYF.

The chain links TRBV2 to TRBJ1-5; 10 bases match TRBD1. The CDR3 spans 15 residues. Germline V CDR1 and CDR2: SNHLY, FYNNEI. The V gene end was trimmed by 6 bases and the J gene end by 6 bases; junction bases not matched to a gene: 8. CDR3 nucleotides: TGTGCCAGCAGATCTGTGGGACAGGGGCCTCAGCCCCAGCATTTT. This gives the protein CASRSVGQGPQPQHF.

The rearrangement uses TRBV6-6 and TRBJ1-1; TRBD1 is a possible D gene (6 bases). Germline V gene sequence: CDR1 MNHNY, CDR2 SVGAGI (reference sequence). Between the trimmed V and J ends, which lost 0 bases and 2 bases, there was a span of 10 bases. This CDR3 has 15 residues. CDR3 amino acids: CASSYSMGANTEAFF. The CDR3 nucleotides read TGTGCCAGCAGTTACTCGATGGGGGCTAACACTGAAGCTTTCTTT.

In its sample, this clone is medium-sized. The rearrangement joins TRBV6-4 to TRBJ2-2, with a tentative D call TRBD2 (5 bases). The length of the CDR3 is 15 residues. Trimming took 2 bases from V and 2 from J, leaving 9 bases between them. In germline, CDR1 is MRHNA, CDR2 SNTAGT. The CDR3 loop reads CASSDRAGNTGELFF. CDR3 in DNA: TGTGCCAGCAGTGACCGGGCGGGCAACACCGGGGAGCTGTTTTTT.

The chain carries TRBV13 and TRBJ2-7, with TRBD1 matching over 11 bases. The CDR3 is 15 residues long. CDR1 PRHDT and CDR2 FYEKMQ come from the germline V gene (reference sequence). Germline trimming cut 4 bases from V and 0 bases from J; bases unmatched to any gene: 2. In DNA form, the CDR3 reads TGTGCCAGCAGCTCCGGACAGGGGGCCTCCTACGAGCAGTACTTC. Its translation is CASSSGQGASYEQYF.

The chain links TRBV5-8 to TRBJ2-7; D uncertain. This CDR3 is built from 11 residues. Trimming took 1 base from V and 7 from J, leaving 6 bases between them. CDR1 is SGHTS, CDR2 YDEGEE, per germline. The CDR3 spells CASSLLGEQYF. The DNA of the CDR3 is TGTGCCAGCAGCTTGTTGGGGGAGCAGTACTTC.

This clone came up a few times. The chain is built from TRBV9 and TRBJ1-1; D uncertain. This CDR3 spans 12 amino acids. The germline CDR1 and CDR2 sequences are SGDLS and YYNGEE. Trimming removed 2 bases from V and 3 bases from J, with 5 bases in between. CDR3: CASSVGDTEAFF. The CDR3 coding sequence is TGTGCCAGCAGCGTCGGAGACACTGAAGCTTTCTTT.

V usage is TRBV30 and J usage is TRBJ2-1; 14 bases fit TRBD2. This CDR3 is 17 amino acids long. Trimming at V came to 3 bases and at J to 0 bases, leaving 4 bases not matched to a gene. Germline values: CDR1 GTSNPN, CDR2 SVGIG (reference sequence). The CDR3, as DNA: TGTGCCTGGAGGGGACTAGCGGGAGTATTCTCCTACAATGAGCAGTTCTTC. This encodes CAWRGLAGVFSYNEQFF. Full variable domain (remainder filled in from reference TRBV30 and TRBJ2-1): SQTIHQWPATLVQPVGSPLSLECTVEGTSNPNLYWYRQAAGRGLQLLFYSVGIGQISSEVPQNLSASRPQDRQFILSSKKLLLSDSGFYLCAWRGLAGVFSYNEQFFGPGTRLTVL.

The chain is built from TRBV7-8 and TRBJ2-2; D remains unclear. The V gene lost 2 bases and the J gene lost 5 bases, with 12 bases spanning the gap. This CDR3 spans 15 amino acids. Per germline, CDR1 SGHVS and CDR2 FQNEAQ. This chain's CDR3 is CASSLNSAGTGELFF. CDR3 in DNA: TGTGCCAGCAGCTTAAACTCGGCAGGAACCGGGGAGCTGTTTTTT.

The V gene is TRBV9, the J gene TRBJ1-3, with TRBD1 as a possible D gene (5 bases). V gave up 4 bases and J gave up 4 bases, with 18 bases separating them. The CDR3 covers 16 residues. Germline V gene lookup returns CDR1 SGDLS and CDR2 YYNGEE. This CDR3 is CASSHPRGGTGNTIYF. In DNA, the CDR3 is TGTGCCAGCAGCCACCCCCGGGGCGGTACGGGAAACACCATATATTTT.

The genes are TRBV4-2 and TRBJ2-3, with D possibly matching TRBD2 (6 bases). CDR1 is LGHNA, CDR2 YNFKEQ, per germline. The CDR3 consists of 15 residues. Deletions cut 4 bases from V and 0 bases from J, with 11 bases between. CDR3 loop: CASSPREPSTDTQYF. The CDR3 nucleotides are TGTGCCAGCAGCCCCCGGGAGCCCAGCACAGATACGCAGTATTTT.

This chain links TRBV27 with TRBJ2-7; 8 positions agree with TRBD2. In germline, CDR1 is MNHEY, CDR2 SMNVEV (reference sequence). V shed 8 bases and J 0 bases; nucleotides not matched to a gene: 6. The CDR3 loop spans 14 amino acids. CDR3 sequence (DNA): TGTGCCAGCTCCCGGGGGGGCAGCTCCTACGAGCAGTACTTC. Translation gives CASSRGGSSYEQYF.

The V and J genes are TRBV9 and TRBJ2-3, with D tentatively TRBD2 (5 bases). There are 16 residues in the CDR3. Germline CDR1 and CDR2: SGDLS and YYNGEE. The V end was cut by 0 bases, the J end by 2 bases, with 13 bases between. CDR3 DNA sequence: TGTGCCAGCAGCGTAGAGGTCGGGATACCCACAGATACGCAGTATTTT. The encoded protein is CASSVEVGIPTDTQYF.

The chain carries TRBV4-1 and TRBJ2-7; 10 bases are a match to TRBD2. The CDR3 spans 16 residues. V lost 1 base to trimming and J lost 3 bases; unmatched junction nucleotides: 6. Per the germline V gene, CDR1 is MGHRA and CDR2 is YSYEKL. The CDR3 sequence: CASSQVLASGSYEQYF. The CDR3 DNA sequence: TGCGCCAGCAGCCAAGTACTGGCTAGCGGGAGCTACGAGCAGTACTTC.

The chain employs TRBV7-2 and TRBJ2-1, with D uncertain. The germline CDR1 and CDR2 sequences are SGHTA and FQGNSA. The CDR3 runs 14 residues. With 4 bases removed from V and 5 bases from J, the gap between germline ends came to 12 bases. In DNA, the CDR3 is TGTGCCAGCAGCTCTCCTCTGAAAAACAATGAGCAGTTCTTC. Protein: CASSSPLKNNEQFF.

This clone was seen just once. J is TRBJ2-2 and V is TRBV19, with a weak D call TRBD1 (6 bases). CDR1 LNHDA and CDR2 SQIVND come from the germline V gene (reference sequence). V was clipped by 5 bases and J by 4 bases, with 14 bases between them. This CDR3 is 15 amino acids long. CDR3 loop: CASSLDSVGTGELFF. In nucleotides, the CDR3 is TGTGCCAGTAGTTTGGACAGTGTGGGCACCGGGGAGCTGTTTTTT.

The J gene is TRBJ1-1, the V gene TRBV13; D gene uncertain. Germline CDR1 is PRHDT and CDR2 is FYEKMQ (reference sequence). CDR3 length: 13 amino acids. The germline V and J ends were trimmed by 0 bases and 8 bases, with 10 bases remaining between them. CDR3 region: CASSLGLGGEAFF. DNA of the CDR3: TGTGCCAGCAGCTTAGGCCTCGGAGGCGAAGCTTTCTTT.

This clone was observed a few times. This chain links TRBV6-5 with TRBJ1-4; 9 bases are shared with TRBD1. The germline V gene encodes CDR1 MNHEY and CDR2 SVGAGI. The CDR3 sequence is 14 residues long. Trimming cost V 7 bases and J 7 bases; bases outside gene matches: 7. The CDR3 DNA reads TGTGCCAGCAACGAGGGACAGGGTCCTGAAAAACTGTTTTTT. Residues: CASNEGQGPEKLFF.

The V gene is TRBV28, the J gene TRBJ2-7; TRBD1 aligns across 7 bases. V shed 5 bases and J 6 bases; nucleotides not matched to a gene: 10. The CDR3 runs to 14 residues. Looked up from germline, CDR1 is MDHEN and CDR2 is SYDVKM. The CDR3 loop is CASSGDRLYGEQYF. The CDR3, as DNA: TGTGCCAGCAGTGGGGACAGACTCTACGGCGAGCAGTACTTC.